Listed below are T cell receptor beta chains from one sample, sequenced in a study of cytomegalovirus exposure and HLA in healthy donors. Assay used: immunoSEQ multiplex PCR; TCRdb lists only in-frame clones, some missing. In the table there are 110,000 or so clones, about 85% of which are singletons. The sequencing input was PBMCs. Receptors originate from a man between 18 and 35 years old in good health and CMV-seropositive. The CDR3 runs from the conserved cysteine through the conserved F or W. A D gene is named only where the DNA matches it firmly. Size tells how often a clone was seen (once, few, many) or the class of an expanded clone, and some rows leave it out.

j_call: TRBJ1-6; d_call: NA; v_call: TRBV7-6; clone_size: NA; cdr3_nt: TGTGCCAGCAGCTTAGGGGGTTCGGGGTCACCCCTCCACTTT; cdr3_aa: CASSLGGSGSPLHF
j_call: TRBJ2-7; d_call: TRBD1; v_call: TRBV6-5; clone_size: NA; cdr3_nt: TGTGCCAGCAGTTACAGCGGGACAGGGGGCTACGAGCAGTACTTC; cdr3_aa: CASSYSGTGGYEQYF
j_call: TRBJ1-5; d_call: NA; v_call: TRBV6-5; clone_size: NA; cdr3_nt: TGTGCCAGCAGTCCTTACTATAGCAATCAGCCCCAGCATTTT; cdr3_aa: CASSPYYSNQPQHF
j_call: TRBJ2-1; d_call: NA; v_call: TRBV25-1; clone_size: once; cdr3_nt: TGTGCCAGCACCGAACAGGGTACGACCAGCAGGGATGAGCAGTTCTTC; cdr3_aa: CASTEQGTTSRDEQFF
j_call: TRBJ2-3; d_call: TRBD2; v_call: TRBV6-1; clone_size: NA; cdr3_nt: TGTGCCAGCAGTGAGGTTAGCGGGGGGTCAGATACGCAGTATTTT; cdr3_aa: CASSEVSGGSDTQYF
j_call: TRBJ2-7; d_call: NA; v_call: TRBV7-9; clone_size: NA; cdr3_nt: TGTGCCAGCAGGGCGGGCCACAACGACGAGCAGTACTTC; cdr3_aa: CASRAGHNDEQYF
j_call: TRBJ1-3; d_call: TRBD1; v_call: TRBV7-8; clone_size: NA; cdr3_nt: TGTGCCAGCAGCTTAGGGGCGGGACAGTTCTCTGGAAACACCATATATTTT; cdr3_aa: CASSLGAGQFSGNTIYF
j_call: TRBJ1-4; d_call: TRBD1; v_call: TRBV4-2; clone_size: once; cdr3_nt: TGTGCCAGCAGCCAAGGAGACAGGGTAGAAGGAAAACTGTTTTTT; cdr3_aa: CASSQGDRVEGKLFF
j_call: TRBJ1-5; d_call: TRBD1; v_call: TRBV7-6; clone_size: few; cdr3_nt: TGTGCCAGCAGCTTAGGCGACAGGGGGGACCGTCCCCAGCATTTT; cdr3_aa: CASSLGDRGDRPQHF
j_call: TRBJ1-6; d_call: TRBD1; v_call: TRBV10-2; clone_size: NA; cdr3_nt: TGCGCCAGCAGTGAGTCGATGGTAGGGGGCAGGGATTCACCCCTCCACTTT; cdr3_aa: CASSESMVGGRDSPLHF
j_call: TRBJ1-1; d_call: TRBD1; v_call: TRBV29-1; clone_size: NA; cdr3_nt: TGCAGCGTTGAAGACCCGTACCGTTTGAGGACAGGGGTCTACACTGAAGCTTTCTTT; cdr3_aa: CSVEDPYRLRTGVYTEAFF
j_call: TRBJ1-2; d_call: TRBD1; v_call: TRBV6-6; clone_size: NA; cdr3_nt: TGTGCCAGCAACAAGGGACAGTTGGATGGCTACACCTTC; cdr3_aa: CASNKGQLDGYTF
j_call: TRBJ2-1; d_call: NA; v_call: TRBV4-3; clone_size: once; cdr3_nt: TGCGCCAGCAGCCAAGACCGTGGGGGGTATGAGCAGTTCTTC; cdr3_aa: CASSQDRGGYEQFF
j_call: TRBJ2-2; d_call: TRBD1; v_call: TRBV19; clone_size: NA; cdr3_nt: TGTGCCAGTGGCTTTGGACAGGGGATGCCCGGGGAGCTGTTTTTT; cdr3_aa: CASGFGQGMPGELFF
j_call: TRBJ2-2; d_call: TRBD2; v_call: TRBV6-4; clone_size: NA; cdr3_nt: TGTGCCAGCAGTGCGACTAGCGGTACTGGCACCGGGGAGCTGTTTTTT; cdr3_aa: CASSATSGTGTGELFF
j_call: TRBJ1-5; d_call: NA; v_call: TRBV18; clone_size: NA; cdr3_nt: TGTGCCAGCTCCCTTCAGGGAGGTAACAATCAGCCCCAGCATTTT; cdr3_aa: CASSLQGGNNQPQHF
j_call: TRBJ2-7; d_call: TRBD2; v_call: TRBV18; clone_size: NA; cdr3_nt: TGTGCCAGCTCACCCGGGACTAGCGGGGGTTATTACGAGCAGTACTTC; cdr3_aa: CASSPGTSGGYYEQYF
j_call: TRBJ2-1; d_call: TRBD2; v_call: TRBV2; clone_size: NA; cdr3_nt: TGTGCCAGCAGTGAACTAGCGGGGGGGCCAGGGTTCTTC; cdr3_aa: CASSELAGGPGFF
j_call: TRBJ1-2; d_call: NA; v_call: TRBV6-6; clone_size: NA; cdr3_nt: TGTGCCAGCAGTTTTAGACAGCCCTATGGCTACACCTTC; cdr3_aa: CASSFRQPYGYTF
j_call: TRBJ2-7; d_call: NA; v_call: TRBV5-1; clone_size: NA; cdr3_nt: TGCGCCAGCAGCTTGGGGGCCCGCTCCTACGAGCAGTACTTC; cdr3_aa: CASSLGARSYEQYF